This TCR beta chain was sequenced in a study of PD-L1 blockade in urothelial cancer. As for the study in general: Males with urothelial cancer arising in the bladder constituted twenty-five of the 29 patients.

Time point meaning: peripheral blood 6 weeks after treatment start. Generated by immunoSEQ multiplex PCR, the TCRdb table keeps only in-frame clones and is missing some. The repertoire holds about 41,000 clones, 70% to 90% seen once, with approximately 2.4% in the top ten. The CDR3 covers 17 residues. Germline CDR1 is MRHNA and CDR2 is SNTAGT. V dropped 6 bases and J dropped 9 bases, with 29 bases sitting between them. The sample holds a few counts of this clone. Source: PBMCs, taken around atezolizumab (anti-PD-L1) treatment. The sequence was collected from a man aged 65-85 years with urothelial cancer. The genes are TRBV6-4 and TRBJ1-1; D is perhaps TRBD1 (6 bases). CDR3 in amino acids: CASRGRTLGQILYKAFF. The CDR3 region has the DNA TGTGCCAGCAGGGGGCGGACACTAGGACAGATTCTTTACAAAGCTTTCTTT.